This T cell receptor beta chain was identified during a study of CD8+ T cells in alopecia areata listed by TCRdb under 2018. For the study in its entirety: The treated patients took part in an open-label pilot trial in which moderate-to-severe alopecia areata was treated with oral tofacitinib at 5 to 10 mg twice daily. Scalp clonality was compared among normal scalp (n=4), patchy alopecia areata scalp (n=8), and alopecia totalis/universalis scalp (n=8). The study used high-throughput TCRbeta sequencing to examine T cell clonal expansion in alopecia areata, in both the C3H/HeJ mouse model and human patients. Tofacitinib was given for 6 to 18 months, followed by 6 months of follow-up off drug to assess delayed response and recurrence. The RNA source kit depended on sample type: the PAXgene miRNA kit for fixed scalp, the miRNeasy kit for PBMCs, and the RNeasy kit for mouse skin. Amplification of TCRbeta CDR3 regions was done by immunoSEQ multiplex PCR using 35 Vbeta forward primers and 13 Jbeta reverse primers. Scalp tissue and sorted CD4+ and CD8+ peripheral blood T cells from patchy and totalis/universalis alopecia areata patients and from healthy controls were covered by human TCRbeta sequencing. Biopsies were taken from tofacitinib-treated patients at baseline and again at 4 and 24 weeks into treatment, and several of those patients also had a later scalp biopsy.

Worth noting for this clone: Its specific antigen is unknown. No much larger clone is present one base from it, and per-base qualities are unavailable.

What this sample's time point label stands for: baseline before oral tofacitinib. Lesional scalp punch biopsies and peripheral blood were collected from alopecia areata patients. PBMCs were isolated by density centrifugation and stained for CD3, CD4 and CD8, and CD4+ and CD8+ T cells were sorted on a FACSAria. Via the germline V gene, CDR1 is SNHLY and CDR2 FYNNEI. Trimming leaves V shorter by 8 bases and J shorter by 7 bases, with the junction holding 8 bases beyond the gene matches. Counted from cysteine to phenylalanine, this CDR3 has 13 amino acids. Only the CDR3 DNA stays, 39 bases, in frame from base 1. Libraries were made using the immunoSEQ multiplex PCR assay. For TCR sequencing, RNA was extracted from every sample and reverse transcribed into cDNA to serve as template. First-strand cDNA was synthesized with SuperScript III using a 2:1 mix of oligo-dT and random hexamers. Amplification bias was assessed with a synthetic immune receptor repertoire, and residual bias was removed computationally. The original methods were these. After raw reads were preprocessed to remove errors, the CDR3 was defined following IMGT conventions as running from the conserved cysteine to phenylalanine. Clonality was computed by normalizing Shannon entropy by log2 of the number of productive unique TCRs and subtracting the result from 1. CD4 or CD8 identity of scalp clones was inferred by cross-referencing scalp TCRbeta sequences with sorted blood CD4 and CD8 repertoires. This immuneACCESS table, as held by TCRdb, lists in-frame sequences with V and J called but not all clones. Of the missing ones, under half trace to an unresolved V gene in checked studies; the others have no known cause. Clonal size and the V and J genes are those of that table, whereas D and trimming came from the DNA. This sample is represented by more than 150,000 clones; 40% to 60% of them were singletons. Roughly a fifth of the sample is taken by the ten largest.

The research as a whole found: Unlike mouse skin, which is dominated by gammadelta T cells, normal human skin has resident alphabeta T cells that are also sequenced, and this complicates analysis of the scalp TCR repertoire. Shared TCR sequences between patients were less evident than in mice, which may be partly attributable to HLA diversity in the patient population. Compared with normal scalp, lesional scalp had higher clonality and more expanded CD8+ clones, particularly in alopecia totalis/universalis, a pattern that suggests antigenic drive.

This clonotype was obtained from a human donor with alopecia areata. The sample consisted of CD8+ T cells sorted from blood, taken at week 0. The V gene is TRBV2 and the J gene is TRBJ2-4; 7 bases in the junction line up with TRBD1. In nucleotides, the sequence is TGTGCCAGCGGGGCTCCACAGGGGAACATTCAGTACTTC. Its protein is CASGAPQGNIQYF.